One and the same sample provided the 14 T cell receptor beta chains below, sequenced in a study of cytomegalovirus exposure and HLA in healthy donors. PCR employed 60 Vbeta and 13 Jbeta primers. This table comes from immunoSEQ multiplex PCR, and its TCRdb copy is limited to in-frame clones, with some not included. This sample has 120,000 or so clones, with around 80% found just once. Sequencing input: PBMCs. Receptors originate from a man over 45 in good health and CMV-seronegative.

The chain joins TRBV5-4 to TRBJ2-7; the D gene is possibly TRBD1 (5 bases). The CDR3 is 11 residues long. Per the germline V gene, CDR1 is SGHNT and CDR2 is YYREEE (reference sequence). With 4 bases removed from V and 6 bases from J, the gap between germline ends came to 8 bases. For the CDR3, the DNA is TGTGCCAGCAGCGTTAGGGGCGAGCAGTACTTC. This codes for CASSVRGEQYF.

The chain combines TRBV14 with TRBJ1-4, with D tentatively TRBD1 (6 bases). The CDR3 has 15 amino acids. Germline values: CDR1 SGHDN, CDR2 FVKESK. V dropped 6 bases and J dropped 3 bases, with 14 bases sitting between them. The CDR3 DNA reads as TGTGCCAGCAGTCAACTACAGGGATCTAATGAAAAACTGTTTTTT. Amino acid sequence: CASSQLQGSNEKLFF.

CDR3 region: CASSLGAGGADTQYF. DNA of the CDR3: TGCGCCAGCAGCTTGGGGGCGGGAGGCGCAGATACGCAGTATTTT. This chain connects TRBV5-1 to TRBJ2-3; 8 bases align to TRBD2. J lost 4 bases, V lost 0 bases, and 4 bases had no gene match. CDR3 length: 15 amino acids. Germline V lookup: CDR1 SGHRS, CDR2 YFSETQ.

This clone was counted a single time. The chain recombines TRBV19 with TRBJ2-1, with 10 bases fitting TRBD2. The J segment lost 8 bases and the V segment lost 10 bases, leaving 8 bases of the junction unmatched. Germline V gene sequence: CDR1 LNHDA, CDR2 SQIVND (reference sequence). There are 13 residues in the CDR3. CDR3 protein: CATASGRAYEQFF. The CDR3 DNA follows: TGTGCCACCGCCAGCGGGAGGGCCTATGAGCAGTTCTTC.

The chain is built from TRBV7-2 and TRBJ2-7, with D perhaps matching TRBD2 (5 bases). The ends were cut back, 2 bases at V and 10 bases at J, with 12 bases in the middle. CDR1 is SGHTA, CDR2 FQGNSA, per germline. CDR3 length: 12 residues. Written as DNA, the CDR3 is TGTGCCAGCAGCTTATGGTTCGGGGTACAGTACTTC. Its translation: CASSLWFGVQYF. Together with reference TRBV7-2 and TRBJ2-7, the CDR3 gives the full variable domain: GAGVSQSPSNKVTEKGKDVELRCDPISGHTALYWYRQSLGQGLEFLIYFQGNSAPDKSGLPSDRFSAERTGGSVSTLTIQRTQQEDSAVYLCASSLWFGVQYFGPGTRLTVT.

This rearrangement joins TRBV5-1 to TRBJ1-2, with a possible D match to TRBD1 (5 bases). The length of the CDR3 is 13 residues. Trimming removed 0 bases from V and 4 bases from J, with 7 bases in between. Germline V gene lookup returns CDR1 SGHRS and CDR2 YFSETQ. For the CDR3, the DNA is TGCGCCAGCAGCTTGGTTCAGGGCTATGGCTACACCTTC. It translates to CASSLVQGYGYTF.

V usage is TRBV4-3 and J usage is TRBJ2-1; possibly TRBD2 for D (6 bases). V dropped 0 bases and J dropped 2 bases, with 11 bases sitting between them. Germline V gene sequence: CDR1 LGHNA, CDR2 YSLEER. The CDR3 loop spans 16 amino acids. CDR3 residues: CASSQEGSGAYNEQFF. CDR3 coding DNA: TGCGCCAGCAGCCAAGAAGGATCGGGGGCCTACAATGAGCAGTTCTTC.

This clone was seen only once. J is TRBJ2-3 and V is TRBV9; D not certain. Per the germline V gene, CDR1 is SGDLS and CDR2 is YYNGEE. V was clipped by 0 bases and J by 2 bases, with 10 bases between them. This CDR3 has 15 residues. CDR3 bases: TGTGCCAGCAGCGTAGCAATACACCTCACAGATACGCAGTATTTT. This sequence encodes CASSVAIHLTDTQYF.

This clone was counted a single time. The rearrangement uses TRBV5-1 and TRBJ2-1; 11 nucleotides line up with TRBD2. V shed 4 bases and J 1 base; nucleotides not matched to a gene: 7. CDR3 length equals 17 residues. From germline, CDR1 is SGHRS and CDR2 YFSETQ. CDR3 nucleotide sequence: TGCGCCAGCAGCCTATACTTAGCGGGAGGGTCCTACAATGAGCAGTTCTTC. Its protein product is CASSLYLAGGSYNEQFF.

CDR3 in amino acids: CASSSSYEQYF. The CDR3 nucleotides are TGCGCCAGCAGCTCGTCCTACGAGCAGTACTTC. This rearrangement joins TRBV5-1 to TRBJ2-7; D is undetermined. Trimming left V 3 bases short and J 1 base short, with 2 bases between. The CDR3 contains 11 residues. The germline gives CDR1 SGHRS, CDR2 YFSETQ.

This clone was seen a handful of times. V gene TRBV2 combines with J gene TRBJ1-6, with 9 bases identical to TRBD1. The germline V gene has CDR1 SNHLY and CDR2 FYNNEI. The CDR3 has 14 amino acids. V lost 4 bases, J lost 10 bases, and 5 bases stayed unmatched. The DNA for the CDR3 is TGTGCCAGCAGTGGGGACAGGGTCGGGTCACCCCTCCACTTT. Its protein is CASSGDRVGSPLHF.

This chain links TRBV27 with TRBJ1-5; maybe TRBD1 (5 bases). Trimming pared 6 bases from V and 4 bases from J, leaving 10 bases between. The CDR3 is 13 amino acids. Germline V CDR1 and CDR2: MNHEY, SMNVEV (reference sequence). The DNA of the CDR3 is TGTGCCAGCAGCAGGGTAATGAATCAGCCCCAGCATTTT. As protein: CASSRVMNQPQHF.

J is TRBJ1-1 and V is TRBV6-4, with 8 bases identical to TRBD1. The CDR3 is 15 amino acids. With 6 bases clipped from V and 5 bases from J, the junction kept 11 bases outside the gene matches. Germline assignment: CDR1 MRHNA and CDR2 SNTAGT. The DNA of the CDR3 is TGTGCCAGCAGAAGAGAGCCCACAGGGGGGACTGAAGCTTTCTTT. It is translated as CASRREPTGGTEAFF.

This clone was detected once. The chain links TRBV19 to TRBJ2-7, with no clear D. Trimming cost V 5 bases and J 2 bases, with 16 bases left between them. The germline CDR1 and CDR2 sequences are LNHDA and SQIVND (reference sequence). The CDR3 is 15 amino acids. CDR3 DNA: TGTGCCAGTAGTTCCTCTACAGATACGGCCTACGAGCAGTACTTC. It codes for CASSSSTDTAYEQYF. Drawing the rest from reference TRBV19 and TRBJ2-7, the complete variable domain is DGGITQSPKYLFRKEGQNVTLSCEQNLNHDAMYWYRQDPGQGLRLIYYSQIVNDFQKGDIAEGYSVSREKKESFPLTVTSAQKNPTAFYLCASSSSTDTAYEQYFGPGTRLTVT.